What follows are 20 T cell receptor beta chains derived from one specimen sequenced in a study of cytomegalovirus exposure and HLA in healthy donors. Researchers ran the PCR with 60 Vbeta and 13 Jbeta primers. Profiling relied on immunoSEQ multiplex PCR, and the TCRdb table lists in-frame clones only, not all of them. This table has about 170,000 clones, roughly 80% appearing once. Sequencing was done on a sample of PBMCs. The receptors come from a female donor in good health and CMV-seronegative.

CDR3 sequence: CASSLRAGGPGNIQYF. The CDR3 nucleotides are TGTGCCAGCAGTTTACGCGCGGGGGGGCCGGGAAACATTCAGTACTTC. The V call is TRBV27, the J call TRBJ2-4, with 9 positions matching TRBD2. V lost 2 bases, J lost 6 bases, and 8 bases stayed unmatched. CDR3 length equals 16 residues. Germline assignment: CDR1 MNHEY and CDR2 SMNVEV (reference sequence).

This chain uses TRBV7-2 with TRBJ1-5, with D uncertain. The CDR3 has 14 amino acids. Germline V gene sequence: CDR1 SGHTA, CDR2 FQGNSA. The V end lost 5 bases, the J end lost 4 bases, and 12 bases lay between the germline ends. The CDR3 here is CASSPTLMNQPQHF. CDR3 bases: TGTGCCAGCAGCCCTACTTTGATGAATCAGCCCCAGCATTTT. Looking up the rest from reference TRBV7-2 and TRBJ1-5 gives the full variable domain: GAGVSQSPSNKVTEKGKDVELRCDPISGHTALYWYRQSLGQGLEFLIYFQGNSAPDKSGLPSDRFSAERTGGSVSTLTIQRTQQEDSAVYLCASSPTLMNQPQHFGDGTRLSIL.

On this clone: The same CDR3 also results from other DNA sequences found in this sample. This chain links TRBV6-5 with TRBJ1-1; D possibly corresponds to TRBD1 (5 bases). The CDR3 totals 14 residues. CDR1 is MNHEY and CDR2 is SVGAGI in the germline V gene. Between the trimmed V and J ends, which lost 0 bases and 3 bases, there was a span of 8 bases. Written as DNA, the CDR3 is TGTGCCAGCAGTTACTCAGGAGGGGACACTGAAGCTTTCTTT. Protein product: CASSYSGGDTEAFF.

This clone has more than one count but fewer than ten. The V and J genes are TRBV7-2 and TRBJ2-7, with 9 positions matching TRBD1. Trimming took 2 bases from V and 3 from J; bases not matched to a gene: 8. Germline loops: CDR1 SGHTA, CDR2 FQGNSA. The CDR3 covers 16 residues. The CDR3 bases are TGTGCCAGCAGCTTACCGGGACAGGGAGTGAACTACGAGCAGTACTTC. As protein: CASSLPGQGVNYEQYF.

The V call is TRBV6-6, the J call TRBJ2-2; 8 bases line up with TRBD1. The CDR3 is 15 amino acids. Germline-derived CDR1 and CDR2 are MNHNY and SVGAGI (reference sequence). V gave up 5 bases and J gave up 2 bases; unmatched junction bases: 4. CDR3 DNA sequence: TGTGCCAGCAGTGGGACAGGACCCAACACCGGGGAGCTGTTTTTT. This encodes CASSGTGPNTGELFF.

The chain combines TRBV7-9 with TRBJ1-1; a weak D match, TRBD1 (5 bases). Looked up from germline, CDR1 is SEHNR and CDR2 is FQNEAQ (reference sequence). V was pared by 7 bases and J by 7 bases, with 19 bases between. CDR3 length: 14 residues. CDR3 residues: CASTSGRVLSEAFF. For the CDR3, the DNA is TGTGCCAGCACCTCAGGGAGGGTATTGAGTGAAGCTTTCTTT. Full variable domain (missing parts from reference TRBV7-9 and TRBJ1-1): DTGVSQNPRHKITKRGQNVTFRCDPISEHNRLYWYRQTLGQGPEFLTYFQNEAQLEKSRLLSDRFSAERPKGSFSTLEIQRTEQGDSAMYLCASTSGRVLSEAFFGQGTRLTVV.

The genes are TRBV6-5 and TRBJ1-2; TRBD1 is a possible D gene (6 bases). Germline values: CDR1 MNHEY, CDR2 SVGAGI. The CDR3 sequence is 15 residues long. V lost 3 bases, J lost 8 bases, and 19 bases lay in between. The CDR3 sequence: CASSYGNYREGGYTF. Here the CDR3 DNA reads TGTGCCAGCAGTTATGGAAATTACAGGGAGGGAGGCTACACCTTC.

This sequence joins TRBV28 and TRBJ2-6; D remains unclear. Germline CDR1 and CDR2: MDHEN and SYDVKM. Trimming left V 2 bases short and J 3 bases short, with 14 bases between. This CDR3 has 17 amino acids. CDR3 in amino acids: CASSLPTALRGANVLTF. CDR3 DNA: TGTGCCAGCAGTTTACCCACCGCTTTGCGTGGGGCCAACGTCCTGACTTTC.

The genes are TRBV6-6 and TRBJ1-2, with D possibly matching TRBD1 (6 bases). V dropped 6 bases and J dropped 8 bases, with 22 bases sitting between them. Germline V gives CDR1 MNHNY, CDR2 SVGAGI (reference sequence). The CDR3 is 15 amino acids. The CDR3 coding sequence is TGTGCCAGCAGCTCTTCGGGGGGCGGCGAGGGGGGCTACACCTTC. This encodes CASSSSGGGEGGYTF.

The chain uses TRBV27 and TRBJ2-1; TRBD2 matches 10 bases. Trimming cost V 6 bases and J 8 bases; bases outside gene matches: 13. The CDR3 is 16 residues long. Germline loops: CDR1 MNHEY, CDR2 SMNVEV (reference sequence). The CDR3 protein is CASSNYLAGVGDEQFF. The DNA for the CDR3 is TGTGCCAGCAGCAACTACCTAGCGGGAGTTGGGGATGAGCAGTTCTTC.

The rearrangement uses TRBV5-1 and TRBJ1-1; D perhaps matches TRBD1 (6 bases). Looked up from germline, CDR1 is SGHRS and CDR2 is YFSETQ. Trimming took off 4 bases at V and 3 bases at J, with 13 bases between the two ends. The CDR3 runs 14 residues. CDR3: CASSPRQGHTEAFF. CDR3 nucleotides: TGCGCCAGCAGCCCCCGCCAGGGGCACACTGAAGCTTTCTTT.

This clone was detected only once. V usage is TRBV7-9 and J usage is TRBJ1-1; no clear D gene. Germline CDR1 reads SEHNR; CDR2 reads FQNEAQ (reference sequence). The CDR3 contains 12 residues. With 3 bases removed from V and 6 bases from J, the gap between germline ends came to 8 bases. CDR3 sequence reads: CASSFPGPEAFF. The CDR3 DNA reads TGTGCCAGCAGCTTTCCTGGGCCTGAAGCTTTCTTT.

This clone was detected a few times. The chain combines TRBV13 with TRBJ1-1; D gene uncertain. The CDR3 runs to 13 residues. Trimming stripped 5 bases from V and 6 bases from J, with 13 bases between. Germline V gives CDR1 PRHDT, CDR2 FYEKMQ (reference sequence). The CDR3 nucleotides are TGTGCCAGCAGCGCAGCGAATATAGCTGAAGCTTTCTTT. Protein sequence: CASSAANIAEAFF.

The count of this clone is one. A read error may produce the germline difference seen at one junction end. CDR3 in DNA: TGTTCCAGCAGCTTAGTTCTGGGGAGCTCCTACGAGCAGTACTTC. It codes for CSSSLVLGSSYEQYF. The chain has TRBV7-9 and TRBJ2-7, with a tentative D call TRBD2 (5 bases). CDR1 is SEHNR and CDR2 is FQNEAQ in the germline V gene (reference sequence). CDR3 length: 15 amino acids.

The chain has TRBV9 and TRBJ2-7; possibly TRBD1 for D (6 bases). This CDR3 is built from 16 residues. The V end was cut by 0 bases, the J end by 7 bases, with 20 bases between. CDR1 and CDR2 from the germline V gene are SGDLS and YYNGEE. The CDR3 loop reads CASSVGPRGTLEEQYF. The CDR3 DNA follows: TGTGCCAGCAGCGTAGGCCCCAGGGGTACTTTGGAAGAGCAGTACTTC.

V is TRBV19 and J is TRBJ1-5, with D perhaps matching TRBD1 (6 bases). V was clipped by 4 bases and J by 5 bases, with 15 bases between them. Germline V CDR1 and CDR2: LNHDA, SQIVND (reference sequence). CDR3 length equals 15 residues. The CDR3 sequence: CASSRQVSGDQPQHF. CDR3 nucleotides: TGTGCCAGTAGTAGACAGGTCTCCGGGGATCAGCCCCAGCATTTT. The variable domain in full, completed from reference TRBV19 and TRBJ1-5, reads DGGITQSPKYLFRKEGQNVTLSCEQNLNHDAMYWYRQDPGQGLRLIYYSQIVNDFQKGDIAEGYSVSREKKESFPLTVTSAQKNPTAFYLCASSRQVSGDQPQHFGDGTRLSIL.

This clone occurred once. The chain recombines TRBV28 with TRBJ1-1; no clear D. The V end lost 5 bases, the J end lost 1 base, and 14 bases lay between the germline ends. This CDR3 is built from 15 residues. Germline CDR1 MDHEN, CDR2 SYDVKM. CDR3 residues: CASSPHHSGNTEAFF. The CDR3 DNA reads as TGTGCCAGCAGTCCCCACCACAGTGGGAACACTGAAGCTTTCTTT.

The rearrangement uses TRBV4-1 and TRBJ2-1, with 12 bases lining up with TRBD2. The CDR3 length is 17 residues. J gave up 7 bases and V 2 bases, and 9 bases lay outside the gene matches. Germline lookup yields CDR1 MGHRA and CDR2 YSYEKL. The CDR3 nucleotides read TGCGCCAGCAGCCAAAGAAAGTGGCTAGCGGGAGGGAATGAGCAGTTCTTC. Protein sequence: CASSQRKWLAGGNEQFF.

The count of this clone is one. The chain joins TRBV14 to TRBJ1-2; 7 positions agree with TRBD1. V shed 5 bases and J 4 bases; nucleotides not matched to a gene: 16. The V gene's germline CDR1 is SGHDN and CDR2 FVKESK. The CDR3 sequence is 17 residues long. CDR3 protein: CASSEDRSAGVGYGYTF. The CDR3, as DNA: TGTGCCAGCAGCGAGGACAGGTCGGCCGGGGTCGGCTATGGCTACACCTTC. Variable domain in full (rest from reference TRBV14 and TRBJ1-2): EAGVTQFPSHSVIEKGQTVTLRCDPISGHDNLYWYRRVMGKEIKFLLHFVKESKQDESGMPNNRFLAERTGGTYSTLKVQPAELEDSGVYFCASSEDRSAGVGYGYTFGSGTRLTVV.

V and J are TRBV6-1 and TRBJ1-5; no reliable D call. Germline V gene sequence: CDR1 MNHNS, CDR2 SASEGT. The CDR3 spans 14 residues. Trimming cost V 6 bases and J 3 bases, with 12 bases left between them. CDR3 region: CASSRKLNNQPQHF. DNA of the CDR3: TGTGCCAGCAGCCGAAAGCTTAACAATCAGCCCCAGCATTTT.